A selection of T cell receptor beta chains follows, all from one sample in a study of Ad26.COV2.S vaccination and SARS-CoV-2 variants. Sequencing was performed with immunoSEQ multiplex PCR; in TCRdb, only in-frame clones are kept and a portion is missing. Of a few hundred thousand clones in the sample, approximately 88% are singletons; the top ten hold less than 4%. Specimen: peripheral blood, collected in a trial of Ad26.COV2.S vaccine versus placebo. These receptors originate from a person aged 18-60 years who received the Ad26.COV2.S COVID-19 vaccine or a placebo. Each CDR3 is given without its conserved first and last residue. Fields, in order: J gene, V gene, CDR3 protein.

TRBJ1-2 TRBV5-5 ASSWDRGANGYT
TRBJ2-5 TRBV19 ASSIQGGQETQY
TRBJ2-7 TRBV11-2 ASSPQGSYEQY
TRBJ1-2 TRBV5-6 ASSPLTGEGYGYT
TRBJ2-1 TRBV12-3/TRBV12-4 ASSIEAFGEQF
TRBJ1-2 TRBV12-3/TRBV12-4 ASSFFPEDGYT
TRBJ1-4 TRBV3-1/TRBV3-2 ASSQEWGGDEKLF
TRBJ1-5 TRBV19 ASSKPLTGVVNQPQH
TRBJ1-6 TRBV30 AWRTLGGSGSPLH
TRBJ2-5 TRBV10-2 ASSDPPGQETQY
TRBJ1-3 TRBV21-1 ASSKAGGLSGNTIY
TRBJ1-1 TRBV11-2 ASSPFGFMNTEAF
TRBJ1-5 TRBV7-9 ASSLGTNQPQH
TRBJ1-1 TRBV11-3 ASSGQRTGGTEAF
TRBJ1-5 TRBV5-1 ASSLVSGKPQH
TRBJ1-1 TRBV12-3/TRBV12-4 ASSLGLNTEAF
TRBJ1-2 TRBV11-2 ASSPRDHLRNYGYT
TRBJ2-1 TRBV4-3 ASSQLTGSYEQF
TRBJ1-6 TRBV7-8 ASSWGGGVLH
TRBJ2-2 TRBV24-1 ATSDLLPQGSNTGELF
TRBJ2-1 TRBV7-9 ASSSGTGFGNEQF
TRBJ2-2 TRBV6-5 ASSRQDANTGELF
TRBJ1-5 TRBV5-5 ASSFLDSYNQPQH
TRBJ2-1 TRBV4-1 ASSHPTGGYYNEQF
TRBJ1-1 TRBV19 ASSRTGTEAF
TRBJ2-5 TRBV7-9 ASSLGQGKKY
TRBJ1-4 TRBV9 ASSFRTGTNEKLF